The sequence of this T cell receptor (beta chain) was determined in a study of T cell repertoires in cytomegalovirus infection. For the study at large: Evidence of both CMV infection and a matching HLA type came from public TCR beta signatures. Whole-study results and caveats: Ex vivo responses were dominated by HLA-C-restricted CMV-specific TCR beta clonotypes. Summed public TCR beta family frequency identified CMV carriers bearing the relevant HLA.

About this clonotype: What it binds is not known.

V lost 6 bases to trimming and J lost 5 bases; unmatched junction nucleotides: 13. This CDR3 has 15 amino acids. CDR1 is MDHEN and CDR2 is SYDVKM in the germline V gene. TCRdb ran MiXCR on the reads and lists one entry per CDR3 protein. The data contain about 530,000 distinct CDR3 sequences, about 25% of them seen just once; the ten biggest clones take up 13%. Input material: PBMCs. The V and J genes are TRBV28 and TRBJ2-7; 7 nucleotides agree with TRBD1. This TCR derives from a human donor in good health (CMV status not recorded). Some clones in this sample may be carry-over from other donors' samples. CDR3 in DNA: TGTGCCAGCAGCCCCACTCAGACAGGGATCCACGAGCAGTACTTC. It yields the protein CASSPTQTGIHEQYF.